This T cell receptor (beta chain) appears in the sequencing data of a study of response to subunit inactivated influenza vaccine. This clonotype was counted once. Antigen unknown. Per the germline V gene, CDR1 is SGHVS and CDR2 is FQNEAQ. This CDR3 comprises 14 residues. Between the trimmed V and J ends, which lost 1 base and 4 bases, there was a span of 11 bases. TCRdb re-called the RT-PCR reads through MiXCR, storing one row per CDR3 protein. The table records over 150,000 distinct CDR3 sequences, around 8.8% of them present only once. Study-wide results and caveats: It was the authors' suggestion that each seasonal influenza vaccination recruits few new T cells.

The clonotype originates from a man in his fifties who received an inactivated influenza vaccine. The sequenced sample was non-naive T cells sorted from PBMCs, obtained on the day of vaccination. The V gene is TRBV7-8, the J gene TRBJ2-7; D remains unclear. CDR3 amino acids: CASSLVGADYEQYF. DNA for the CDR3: TGTGCCAGCAGCTTAGTGGGCGCTGATTACGAGCAGTACTTC.